This T cell receptor beta chain was observed in a study of T cell responses to AZD1222 COVID-19 vaccine. Study-level findings and limits: Unmutated variant regions reportedly attract nearly half of all spike-specific TCRs. Females made up more of the donors, who were largely white British, and clonal diversity may have come out too low.

Trimming removed 5 bases at V and 6 bases at J, with 11 bases between. CDR3 length equals 12 residues. The table lists this clone with a few counts. Its antigen remains unidentified. Using immunoSEQ multiplex PCR, the repertoire was profiled, and TCRdb retains in-frame clones only, with some absent. The sample holds about 73,000 clones, approximately 89% seen once. Pooled together were second doses at about 4 or about 12 weeks. The sequence was obtained from an adult who received the AZD1222 COVID-19 vaccine. The J gene is TRBJ2-7, the V gene TRBV12-3 or TRBV12-4; no reliable D call. The specimen was peripheral blood, collected 28 days after the second AZD1222 dose. CDR3 protein: CASSALWGEQYF. As DNA, the CDR3 is TGTGCCAGCAGTGCCCTATGGGGCGAGCAGTACTTC.